A single sample is the source of the 2 T cell receptor beta chains below, sequenced in a study of cytomegalovirus exposure and HLA in healthy donors. PCR was performed using 60 Vbeta and 13 Jbeta primers. This table comes from immunoSEQ multiplex PCR, and its TCRdb copy is limited to in-frame clones, with some not included. In total, the table holds 200,000 to 250,000 clones. Sequences were obtained from PBMCs. Receptors were obtained from a girl aged 2-10 years in good health and CMV-seropositive.

CDR3 coding DNA: TGTGCCAGCAGTCTAACTAGCGCAAGCACAGATACGCAGTATTTT. Translating it yields CASSLTSASTDTQYF. The chain links TRBV6-5 to TRBJ2-3, with 7 bases aligning to TRBD2. The CDR3 is 15 residues long. V was clipped by 5 bases and J by 0 bases; unmatched bases: 5. Germline V CDR1 and CDR2: MNHEY, SVGAGI.

This chain uses TRBV7-2 with TRBJ2-2; weak D call: TRBD1 (5 bases). The CDR3 has 15 residues. V lost 7 bases and J 1 base, leaving 13 bases between the germline ends. The germline V gene encodes CDR1 SGHTA and CDR2 FQGNSA. The CDR3 DNA reads TGTGCCAGCACACTCAGGGCCCTGAACACCGGGGAGCTGTTTTTT. This sequence encodes CASTLRALNTGELFF.